The clone carrying this TCR beta chain was detected ten times or more. The antigen is undetermined. The sample comes from a study of identical twins. General study results and limits: Low generation-probability sequences were in excess among twin-shared out-of-frame alpha sequences.

Germline V gene lookup returns CDR1 SGDLS and CDR2 YYNGEE. The CDR3 length is 13 residues. V gave up 0 bases and J gave up 10 bases, with 11 bases separating them. TCRdb passed the 5' RACE reads through MiXCR, listing each CDR3 protein once. The sample holds around 100,000 distinct CDR3 sequences, about 6.1% seen once. V usage is TRBV9 and J usage is TRBJ2-1; D is unresolved. The sequenced material came from memory T cells sorted from blood. This sequence was found in a woman aged 50 to 60 in good health. CDR3 DNA sequence: TGTGCCAGCAGCGTAGCCTTTCGGGCCGAGCAGTTCTTC. It encodes CASSVAFRAEQFF.